These T cell receptor beta chains were read from a single sample in a study of T cell responses to AZD1222 COVID-19 vaccine. TCRdb's table, derived via immunoSEQ multiplex PCR, lists solely in-frame clones and lacks some. Among 150,000 to 200,000 clones, just over 90% were seen once, and the ten largest hold 1% to 1.5%. The material sequenced was peripheral blood, taken 28 days after the second AZD1222 dose. The receptor source for this set is an adult who received the AZD1222 COVID-19 vaccine. Each CDR3 is given with its conserved first and last residue. A D gene is named only where the DNA matches it firmly. Not every row has a clone size; where given, it reads once, few, many or a size class.

j_call	d_call	clone_size	v_call	cdr3_nt	cdr3_aa
TRBJ2-7	-	-	TRBV29-1	TGCAGCGTTGTCGAGGGAGTCCCCCACGAGCAGTACTTC	CSVVEGVPHEQYF
TRBJ1-4	-	-	TRBV7-2	TGTGCCAGCAGCCGGCAGGGAGACGAAAAACTGTTTTTT	CASSRQGDEKLFF
TRBJ1-1	-	-	TRBV6-4	TGTGCCAGCAGTGACTCGGGGGGAAGGGAAGCTTTCTTT	CASSDSGGREAFF
TRBJ1-6	-	-	TRBV30	TGTGCCTGGAGTGAGGGGGAAGGTAATTCACCCCTCCACTTT	CAWSEGEGNSPLHF
TRBJ2-1	-	-	TRBV3-1/TRBV3-2	TGTGCCAGCAGCCAAGGGGCTAGCGCGGACAATGAGCAGTTCTTC	CASSQGASADNEQFF
TRBJ2-1	-	-	TRBV6-5	TGTGCCAGCAGAACACTTCGAAGCTCCTACAATGAGCAGTTCTTC	CASRTLRSSYNEQFF
TRBJ1-2	-	-	TRBV28	TGTGCCAGCAGTTTACAGGGCCACTATGGCTACACCTTC	CASSLQGHYGYTF
TRBJ1-5	-	once	TRBV19	TGTGCCAGTAGTATGACTGTGGGGCAGCCCCAGCATTTT	CASSMTVGQPQHF
TRBJ1-1	-	-	TRBV11-2	TGTGCCAGCAGACCAATCCAGGGGAAGGGGACTGAAGCTTTCTTT	CASRPIQGKGTEAFF
TRBJ1-4	-	-	TRBV20-1	TGCAGTGCTAGAGACGGGGAAAAACTGTTTTTT	CSARDGEKLFF